The T cell receptor (beta chain) described here comes from a study of spatial heterogeneity in lung cancer. The overall study: PBMC samples from follow-up, when available, were sequenced at a median of roughly two years post-resection.

A unique molecular identifier was carried by every single TCR cDNA molecule. TCRdb processed the 5' RACE reads anew with MiXCR; each CDR3 protein has one entry. The sample has about 120,000 distinct CDR3 sequences, approximately 12% seen once. This clonotype showed up just a few times. Germline V gene lookup returns CDR1 MDHEN and CDR2 SYDVKM. The CDR3 is made up of 15 amino acids. Trimming at V came to 5 bases and at J to 5 bases, leaving 9 bases not matched to a gene. Time point here: blood at routine non-recurrence follow-up after resection. Frozen PBMC, nontumor lung or tumor provided whole RNA, which was sequenced unsorted.

The V call is TRBV28, the J call TRBJ2-5; 9 bases are shared with TRBD1. Sequenced here: PBMCs, sampled at follow-up. This sequence was found in a male donor with early-stage non-small cell lung cancer. The CDR3 here is CASSPTGTGLETQYF. The CDR3 DNA reads TGTGCCAGCAGTCCCACCGGGACAGGGTTGGAGACCCAGTACTTC.